Below are 32 T cell receptor beta chains sequenced from a single sample in a study of blood T cell repertoires in COVID-19. TCRdb's copy holds only in-frame clones and misses some; the assay was immunoSEQ multiplex PCR. The sample comprises about 210,000 clones, 80% to 90% of which are singletons, and more than 1.4% rests with the top ten. Sequenced: peripheral blood. The receptors come from a man younger than 30 with active or convalescent COVID-19.

This chain links TRBV27 with TRBJ1-1, with TRBD1 matching over 7 bases. Germline values: CDR1 MNHEY, CDR2 SMNVEV (reference sequence). The V and J ends lost 5 bases and 2 bases, in that order; junction bases with no gene match: 14. The CDR3 loop spans 17 amino acids. This CDR3 is CASSVTGTDISNTEAFF. CDR3 in DNA: TGTGCCAGCAGTGTTACCGGGACAGACATAAGTAACACTGAAGCTTTCTTT.

This chain links TRBV19 with TRBJ2-1, with D perhaps TRBD2 (5 bases). The V end lost 2 bases, the J end lost 9 bases, and 11 bases lay between the germline ends. The CDR3 loop spans 13 amino acids. CDR1 is LNHDA, CDR2 SQIVND, per germline (reference sequence). Here the CDR3 DNA reads TGTGCCAGTAGTATAAGCGGCAGTAGTGAGCAGTTCTTC. Protein product: CASSISGSSEQFF.

The chain employs TRBV14 and TRBJ2-1, with D possibly matching TRBD2 (6 bases). This CDR3 is 16 amino acids long. With 4 bases removed from V and 1 base from J, the gap between germline ends came to 14 bases. Germline CDR1 SGHDN, CDR2 FVKESK. DNA of the CDR3: TGTGCCAGCAGCCCGGGACTTCAGGTTTCCTACAATGAGCAGTTCTTC. Translation: CASSPGLQVSYNEQFF.

This clone was seen more than once but under ten times. The chain recombines TRBV10-3 with TRBJ2-7; 7 nucleotides line up with TRBD1. The trim removed 2 bases at V and 9 bases at J, leaving 13 bases unmatched. Germline values: CDR1 ENHRY, CDR2 SYGVKD. This CDR3 is 15 amino acids long. This CDR3 is CAISESRQGRLGQYF. CDR3 bases: TGTGCCATCAGTGAGAGTAGACAGGGTCGCTTGGGGCAGTACTTC.

V gene TRBV18 combines with J gene TRBJ2-7; 7 nucleotides match TRBD2. Germline V gives CDR1 KGHSH, CDR2 LQKENI. CDR3 length: 15 amino acids. The V segment lost 6 bases and the J segment 0 bases; nucleotides outside the gene matches: 8. The CDR3 DNA sequence: TGTGCCAGCTCGCAGATTAGGACTAGCTCCTACGAGCAGTACTTC. Translation: CASSQIRTSSYEQYF.

The chain employs TRBV4-1 and TRBJ1-5, with 7 bases lining up with TRBD1. The CDR3 length is 19 residues. Losses at the gene ends were 4 bases for V and 0 bases for J; bases not matched to a gene: 15. CDR1 is MGHRA, CDR2 YSYEKL, per germline. Here the CDR3 reads CASSPRDRSGPLSNQPQHF. As DNA, the CDR3 is TGCGCCAGCAGCCCTCGGGACAGATCAGGGCCTCTTAGCAATCAGCCCCAGCATTTT.

The chain carries TRBV9 and TRBJ2-7; 9 bases align to TRBD1. The CDR3 extends over 15 amino acids. V was pared by 1 base and J by 4 bases, with 6 bases of the junction left unmatched. Germline V gene data show CDR1 as SGDLS and CDR2 as YYNGEE. CDR3 bases: TGTGCCAGCAGCGTATCCGCGACAGGGGGGTACGAGCAGTACTTC. It translates to CASSVSATGGYEQYF.

The chain couples TRBV28 to TRBJ1-1, with 9 bases lining up with TRBD1. J gave up 11 bases and V 5 bases, and 6 bases lay outside the gene matches. Per the germline V gene, CDR1 is MDHEN and CDR2 is SYDVKM. There are 12 residues in the CDR3. CDR3 sequence reads: CASSGTGFMAFF. CDR3 DNA sequence: TGTGCCAGCAGTGGGACAGGGTTCATGGCTTTCTTT.

V and J are TRBV6-5 and TRBJ1-2; D is uncertain. The CDR3 sequence is 16 residues long. Germline V gene data show CDR1 as MNHEY and CDR2 as SVGAGI. The V end lost 2 bases, the J end lost 1 base, and 14 bases lay between the germline ends. The CDR3 coding sequence is TGTGCCAGCAGTTACATGTCAGGTCGTGATAACTATGGCTACACCTTC. This encodes CASSYMSGRDNYGYTF.

The chain has TRBV18 and TRBJ2-7, with D hard to call. The V gene lost 1 base and the J gene lost 2 bases, with 9 bases spanning the gap. The CDR3 extends over 14 amino acids. Germline loops: CDR1 KGHSH, CDR2 LQKENI. CDR3 region: CASSPLPDAYEQYF. The CDR3 region has the DNA TGTGCCAGCTCACCACTACCAGATGCCTACGAGCAGTACTTC. Complete variable domain (other parts from reference TRBV18 and TRBJ2-7): NAGVMQNPRHLVRRRGQEARLRCSPMKGHSHVYWYRQLPEEGLKFMVYLQKENIIDESGMPKERFSAEFPKEGPSILRIQQVVRGDSAAYFCASSPLPDAYEQYFGPGTRLTVT.

The chain has TRBV5-5 and TRBJ2-3; the D is unclear. Between the trimmed V and J ends, which lost 5 bases and 0 bases, there was a span of 7 bases. There are 13 residues in the CDR3. Germline V gene lookup returns CDR1 SGHKS and CDR2 YYEKEE (reference sequence). The CDR3 DNA sequence: TGTGCCAGCAGAGTAGTTAGCACAGATACGCAGTATTTT. Protein sequence: CASRVVSTDTQYF.

This rearrangement joins TRBV5-1 to TRBJ1-2; D is unresolved. This CDR3 region has 12 residues. Germline V gene lookup returns CDR1 SGHRS and CDR2 YFSETQ. Trimming took off 0 bases at V and 8 bases at J, with 8 bases between the two ends. The CDR3 sequence: CASSLGGEGYTF. Written as DNA, the CDR3 is TGCGCCAGCAGCTTGGGCGGGGAAGGCTACACCTTC.

The rearrangement uses TRBV14 and TRBJ2-2, with TRBD2 identical over 7 bases. CDR3 length: 17 amino acids. Trimming at V came to 0 bases and at J to 0 bases, leaving 4 bases not matched to a gene. The germline gives CDR1 SGHDN, CDR2 FVKESK. The CDR3 protein is CASSQEFREANTGELFF. CDR3 coding DNA: TGTGCCAGCAGCCAAGAGTTCCGGGAGGCGAACACCGGGGAGCTGTTTTTT.

V gene TRBV4-3 combines with J gene TRBJ1-4; TRBD1 aligns across 7 bases. The germline V gene encodes CDR1 LGHNA and CDR2 YSLEER. The length of the CDR3 is 15 residues. J was trimmed by 8 bases and V by 1 base; bases with no gene match: 7. Here the CDR3 reads CASSQGAGGREKLFF. CDR3 coding DNA: TGCGCCAGCAGCCAAGGGGCAGGGGGGAGAGAAAAACTGTTTTTT.

The chain uses TRBV18 and TRBJ1-2; maybe TRBD1 (6 bases). With 0 bases removed from V and 0 bases from J, the gap between germline ends came to 14 bases. CDR1 is KGHSH, CDR2 LQKENI, per germline. The CDR3 is 17 amino acids. The CDR3 sequence: CASSPPVSGAANYGYTF. For the CDR3, the DNA is TGTGCCAGCTCACCACCGGTGTCAGGGGCAGCTAACTATGGCTACACCTTC.

There are a few counts of this clone. The CDR3 region is CASSRMAVTGELFF. As DNA, the CDR3 is TGTGCCAGCAGCCGAATGGCAGTAACCGGGGAGCTGTTTTTT. The V gene is TRBV3-1 (or the pseudogene TRBV3-2), the J gene TRBJ2-2, with D hard to call. The germline CDR1 and CDR2 sequences are LGHDT and YNNKEL (reference sequence). This CDR3 is 14 amino acids long. V dropped 4 bases and J dropped 5 bases, with 11 bases sitting between them.

The chain uses TRBV14 and TRBJ1-6; weak D call: TRBD1 (5 bases). Looked up from germline, CDR1 is SGHDN and CDR2 is FVKESK. CDR3 length equals 13 residues. V gave up 5 bases and J gave up 8 bases, with 10 bases separating them. DNA for the CDR3: TGTGCCAGCAGCAGGGGCCTAGATTCACCCCTCCACTTT. Translating it yields CASSRGLDSPLHF.

V and J are TRBV28 and TRBJ2-3; a weak D match, TRBD2 (6 bases). The CDR3 spans 15 residues. Germline lookup yields CDR1 MDHEN and CDR2 SYDVKM. V dropped 5 bases and J dropped 2 bases, with 14 bases sitting between them. The CDR3 loop is CASSVAGRDTDTQYF. The CDR3 bases are TGTGCCAGCAGTGTTGCGGGGCGAGACACAGATACGCAGTATTTT.

The chain joins TRBV18 to TRBJ2-7; 9 positions match TRBD1. This CDR3 is 18 amino acids long. Germline CDR1 is KGHSH and CDR2 is LQKENI. The V gene end was trimmed by 3 bases and the J gene end by 0 bases; junction bases not matched to a gene: 12. The chain's CDR3 is CASSPMLPGQGDSYEQYF. DNA for the CDR3: TGTGCCAGCTCACCGATGTTACCGGGACAGGGCGACTCCTACGAGCAGTACTTC.

A single count supports this clone. The rearrangement uses TRBV6-5 and TRBJ1-3; perhaps TRBD1 as D (5 bases). The CDR3 is made up of 14 amino acids. The V and J ends lost 1 base and 9 bases respectively, with 13 bases between them. In germline, CDR1 is MNHEY, CDR2 SVGAGI. The CDR3 protein is CASSYLSGSGTIYF. In nucleotides, the CDR3 is TGTGCCAGCAGTTACTTATCAGGGTCAGGCACCATATATTTT.

The chain joins TRBV27 to TRBJ1-4; 7 nucleotides line up with TRBD1. The V gene's germline CDR1 is MNHEY and CDR2 SMNVEV (reference sequence). The CDR3 is made up of 16 amino acids. V shed 2 bases, J shed 4 bases, and the junction held 7 bases outside the gene matches. Here the CDR3 DNA reads TGTGCCAGCAGTTTACTGCCGGGACAGCTTAATGAAAAACTGTTTTTT. Encoded protein: CASSLLPGQLNEKLFF.

This chain joins TRBV3-1 (or the pseudogene TRBV3-2) and TRBJ2-7; TRBD2 might be the D (5 bases). The V gene lost 0 bases and the J gene lost 0 bases, with 12 bases spanning the gap. The CDR3 runs to 16 residues. The germline CDR1 and CDR2 sequences are LGHDT and YNNKEL (reference sequence). CDR3 in amino acids: CASSQDVARSSYEQYF. CDR3 bases: TGTGCCAGCAGCCAAGACGTAGCGAGGAGCTCCTACGAGCAGTACTTC.

This chain connects TRBV5-1 to TRBJ2-7; TRBD2 agrees at 11 bases. Germline V gene lookup returns CDR1 SGHRS and CDR2 YFSETQ. Trimming took 5 bases from V and 7 from J; bases not matched to a gene: 11. The CDR3 has 15 residues. The CDR3 DNA is TGCGCCAGCAGGCGGATGACTAGCGGGATAGGGGAGCAGTACTTC. This translates into CASRRMTSGIGEQYF. The variable domain in full, completed from reference TRBV5-1 and TRBJ2-7, reads KAGVTQTPRYLIKTRGQQVTLSCSPISGHRSVSWYQQTPGQGLQFLFEYFSETQRNKGNFPGRFSGRQFSNSRSEMNVSTLELGDSALYLCASRRMTSGIGEQYFGPGTRLTVT.

This chain connects TRBV6-5 to TRBJ2-3; possibly TRBD2 for D (6 bases). The CDR3 totals 13 residues. Germline lookup yields CDR1 MNHEY and CDR2 SVGAGI. Trimming cost V 8 bases and J 3 bases, with 12 bases left between them. CDR3 DNA: TGTGCCAGCCGGGACTGGAATACAGATACGCAGTATTTT. Encoded protein: CASRDWNTDTQYF.

V and J are TRBV3-1 (or the pseudogene TRBV3-2) and TRBJ2-7, with 7 nucleotides matching TRBD2. Germline CDR1 is LGHDT and CDR2 is YNNKEL (reference sequence). V shed 1 base, J shed 2 bases, and the junction held 5 bases outside the gene matches. This CDR3 is 15 amino acids long. CDR3 sequence reads: CASSQGGSQTYEQYF. Written as DNA, the CDR3 is TGTGCCAGCAGCCAAGGCGGGAGCCAAACCTACGAGCAGTACTTC.

The rearrangement uses TRBV27 and TRBJ1-1; TRBD1 matches 7 bases. This CDR3 has 17 amino acids. The germline V gene encodes CDR1 MNHEY and CDR2 SMNVEV (reference sequence). The V gene end was trimmed by 2 bases and the J gene end by 4 bases; junction bases not matched to a gene: 13. The CDR3 sequence: CASSLESMTGSPTEAFF. DNA for the CDR3: TGTGCCAGCAGTTTAGAATCGATGACAGGGTCCCCCACTGAAGCTTTCTTT.

V is TRBV28 and J is TRBJ2-7; TRBD2 might be the D (6 bases). Germline V gene lookup returns CDR1 MDHEN and CDR2 SYDVKM. This CDR3 is built from 14 residues. The V and J ends lost 7 bases and 8 bases respectively, with 21 bases between them. CDR3 coding DNA: TGTGCCAGCACTTCGGCCGTTGGGGGGAGAAAGCAGTACTTC. Amino acids: CASTSAVGGRKQYF.

The chain links TRBV2 to TRBJ2-3; D remains unclear. Germline V gene data show CDR1 as SNHLY and CDR2 as FYNNEI. The V end lost 7 bases, the J end lost 6 bases, and 8 bases lay between the germline ends. The CDR3 covers 11 residues. Here the CDR3 DNA reads TGTGCCAGCACCCCGCGGGATACGCAGTATTTT. This encodes CASTPRDTQYF.

The CDR3 DNA follows: TGTGCCATCAGTGAGATAGCGGGGGGCAGAAACACCATATATTTT. This gives the protein CAISEIAGGRNTIYF. This chain connects TRBV10-3 to TRBJ1-3; a weak D match, TRBD1 (6 bases). V was shortened by 2 bases and J by 5 bases, with 13 bases between the two germline ends. From germline, CDR1 is ENHRY and CDR2 SYGVKD. This CDR3 has 15 residues.

The rearrangement uses TRBV7-9 and TRBJ2-5; D is perhaps TRBD1 (5 bases). V gave up 3 bases and J gave up 2 bases, with 13 bases separating them. CDR1 is SEHNR and CDR2 is FQNEAQ in the germline V gene (reference sequence). CDR3 length: 15 amino acids. The CDR3 reads CASSLVRVRQETQYF. The CDR3 DNA sequence: TGTGCCAGCAGCTTGGTCAGGGTTAGGCAAGAGACCCAGTACTTC.

The chain combines TRBV19 with TRBJ1-2, with TRBD1 matching 10 bases. The CDR3 spans 14 residues. Germline V CDR1 and CDR2: LNHDA, SQIVND (reference sequence). V shed 4 bases and J 7 bases; nucleotides not matched to a gene: 6. CDR3 nucleotides: TGTGCCAGTAGTAACGACAGGGGGCAGTTTGGCTACACCTTC. Translation: CASSNDRGQFGYTF.

This chain connects TRBV3-1 (or the pseudogene TRBV3-2) to TRBJ1-1, with a weak D call TRBD1 (6 bases). Germline CDR1 and CDR2: LGHDT and YNNKEL (reference sequence). Between the trimmed V and J ends, which lost 0 bases and 5 bases, there was a span of 13 bases. The CDR3 contains 15 residues. The CDR3 is CASSQDARRGTEAFF. CDR3 sequence (DNA): TGTGCCAGCAGCCAAGACGCACGCAGGGGAACTGAAGCTTTCTTT.